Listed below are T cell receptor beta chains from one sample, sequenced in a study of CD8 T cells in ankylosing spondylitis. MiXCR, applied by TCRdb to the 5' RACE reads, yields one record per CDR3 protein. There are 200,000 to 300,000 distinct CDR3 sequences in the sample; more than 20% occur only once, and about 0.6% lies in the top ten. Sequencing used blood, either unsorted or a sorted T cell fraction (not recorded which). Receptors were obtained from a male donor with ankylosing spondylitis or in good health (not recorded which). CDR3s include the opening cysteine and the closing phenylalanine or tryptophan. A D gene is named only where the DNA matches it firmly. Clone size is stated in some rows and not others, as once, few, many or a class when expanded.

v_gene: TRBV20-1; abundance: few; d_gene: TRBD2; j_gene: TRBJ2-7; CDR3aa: CSALYTGLAGPSMHEQYF; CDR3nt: TGCAGTGCTCTCTATACGGGACTAGCGGGGCCGTCGATGCACGAGCAGTACTTC
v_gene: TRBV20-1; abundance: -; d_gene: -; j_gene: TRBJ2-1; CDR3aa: CSANPGNANGNEQFF; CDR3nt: TGCAGTGCTAACCCAGGGAACGCCAACGGTAATGAGCAGTTCTTC
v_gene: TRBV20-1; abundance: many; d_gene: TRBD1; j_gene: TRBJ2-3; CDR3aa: CSAAPGQGSTDTQYF; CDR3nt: TGCAGTGCCGCCCCCGGACAGGGCTCAACAGATACGCAGTATTTT
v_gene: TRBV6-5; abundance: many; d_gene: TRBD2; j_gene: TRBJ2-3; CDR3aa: CASSFVGLADTDTQYF; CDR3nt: TGTGCCAGCAGTTTCGTCGGACTAGCGGACACAGATACGCAGTATTTT
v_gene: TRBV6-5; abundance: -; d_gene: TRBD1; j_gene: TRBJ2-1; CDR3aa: CASSYRGGADNEQFF; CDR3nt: TGTGCCAGCAGTTACAGAGGGGGCGCGGACAATGAGCAGTTCTTC
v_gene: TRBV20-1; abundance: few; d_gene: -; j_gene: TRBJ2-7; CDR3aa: CSAREGTKEGEQYF; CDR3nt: TGCAGTGCTAGAGAGGGGACGAAGGAAGGCGAGCAGTACTTC
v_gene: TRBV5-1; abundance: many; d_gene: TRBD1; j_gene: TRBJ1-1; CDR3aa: CASSLGQGGGRTEAFF; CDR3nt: TGCGCCAGCAGCTTGGGACAGGGAGGGGGGAGAACTGAAGCTTTCTTT
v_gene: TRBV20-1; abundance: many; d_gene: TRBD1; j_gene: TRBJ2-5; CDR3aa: CSARDGTGFETQYF; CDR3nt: TGCAGTGCTAGGGACGGGACAGGGTTTGAGACCCAGTACTTC
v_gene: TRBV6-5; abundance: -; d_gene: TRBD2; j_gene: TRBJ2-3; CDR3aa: CASSGTQLGLAGTSTDTQYF; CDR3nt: TGTGCCAGCAGTGGGACACAGTTGGGACTAGCGGGGACTAGCACAGATACGCAGTATTTT
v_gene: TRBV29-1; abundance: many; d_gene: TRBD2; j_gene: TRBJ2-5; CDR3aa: CSVERGLAQETQYF; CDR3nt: TGCAGCGTTGAGAGGGGACTAGCACAAGAGACCCAGTACTTC
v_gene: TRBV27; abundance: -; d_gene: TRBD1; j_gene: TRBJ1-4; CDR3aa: CASSASGGRPGELFF; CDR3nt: TGTGCCAGCAGTGCCTCAGGGGGCCGCCCTGGAGAACTGTTTTTT
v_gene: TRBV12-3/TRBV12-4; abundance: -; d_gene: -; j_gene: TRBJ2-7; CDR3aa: CASSPPKAGSSYEQYF; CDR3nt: TGTGCCAGCAGTCCCCCTAAGGCAGGGAGCTCCTACGAGCAGTACTTC
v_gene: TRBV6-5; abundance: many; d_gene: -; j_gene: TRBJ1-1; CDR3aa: CASSQGNTEAFF; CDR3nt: TGTGCCAGCAGTCAGGGAAACACTGAAGCTTTCTTT
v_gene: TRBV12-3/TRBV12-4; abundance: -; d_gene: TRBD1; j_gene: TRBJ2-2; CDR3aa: CASSGDRGITNTGELFF; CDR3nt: TGTGCCAGCAGTGGAGACAGGGGGATTACGAACACCGGGGAGCTGTTTTTT
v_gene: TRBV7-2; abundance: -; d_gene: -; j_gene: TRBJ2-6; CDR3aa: CASTMGVGANVLTF; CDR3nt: TGTGCCAGCACCATGGGGGTTGGGGCCAACGTCCTGACTTTC